This T cell receptor (beta chain) is drawn from a study of cytomegalovirus exposure and HLA in healthy donors. Details on this clone: This CDR3 is also generated by other DNA sequences in the sample.

PCR used 60 Vbeta primers and 13 Jbeta primers. Produced via immunoSEQ multiplex PCR; TCRdb's table is partial and in-frame only. The table includes around 87,000 clones, more than 70% detected once. CDR3 length equals 15 residues. Germline V gene lookup returns CDR1 SGHTA and CDR2 FQGNSA. V lost 1 base and J lost 4, with 13 bases in between. V usage is TRBV7-2 and J usage is TRBJ2-5, with D perhaps TRBD2 (5 bases). This receptor was taken from a middle-aged man in good health and CMV-seronegative. Sequences were obtained from PBMCs. CDR3 nucleotide sequence: TGTGCCAGCAGCTTAGGAGGGCTAGCTGGAGAGACCCAGTACTTC. Amino acid sequence: CASSLGGLAGETQYF.